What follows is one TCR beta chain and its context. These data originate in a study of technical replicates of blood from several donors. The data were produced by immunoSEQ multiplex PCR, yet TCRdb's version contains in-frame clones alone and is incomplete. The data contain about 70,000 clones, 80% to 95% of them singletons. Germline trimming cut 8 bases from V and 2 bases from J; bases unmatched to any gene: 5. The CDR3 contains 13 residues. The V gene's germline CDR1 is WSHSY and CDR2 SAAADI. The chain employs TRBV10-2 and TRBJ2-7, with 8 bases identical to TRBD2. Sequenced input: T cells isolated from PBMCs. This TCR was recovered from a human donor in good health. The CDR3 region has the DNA TGCGCCAGCGGAGCGGGAGTTACCTACGAGCAGTACTTC. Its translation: CASGAGVTYEQYF.